The clone carrying this T cell receptor (beta chain) was recorded many times. Its antigen is not identified. This sample is part of a study of molecular identifiers for immune sequencing clone quantification. In the sort, naive CD8 T cells were defined as CD8+CD4-CCR7+CD45RA+. The CDR3 loop spans 15 amino acids. The germline V gene encodes CDR1 LGHNA and CDR2 YNFKEQ. V lost 1 base and J lost 10; bases outside the gene matches: 7. Notes on the study in general: Identical TCR molecules that share a barcode could lead to an underestimation of highly expanded clone sizes. Detectable among 800,000 to 1,000,000 naive cells, according to reports, was Jurkat TCR RNA spiked in from one cell.

Previously reported methods and listed TCR primers produced the bulk TCR libraries. TCRdb re-called the PCR reads with MiXCR, one entry per CDR3 protein. Among 88,000 or so distinct CDR3 sequences listed, about 21% were seen once. The sample taken for sequencing was naive CD8+ T cells from blood, with Jurkat cell RNA spiked in. Subset defined: FACS-sorted CD8+CD4-CCR7+CD45RA+ naive T cells. The clonotype comes from a human donor in good health. Some libraries in this study had Jurkat cell RNA spiked in. This chain links TRBV4-2 with TRBJ1-6; 7 nucleotides agree with TRBD1. The CDR3 coding sequence is TGTGCCAGCAGCCAAGTGGCGACAGGGAAATCACCCCTCCACTTT. Translation gives CASSQVATGKSPLHF.